The T cell receptor beta chain described here comes from a study of T cell responses to AZD1222 COVID-19 vaccine (dated by TCRdb to the early 2020s). With regard to the full study: A total of 230 to 250 trial participants underwent TCR sequencing, of whom about 210 had received two doses of AZD1222 and approximately 25 had received two doses of the MenACWY control vaccine. Trial participants were enrolled by age into subgroups of 18-55, 56-69 and 70-plus years, and roughly 150, 30 and 60 TCR-sequenced participants, respectively, were included in these subgroups. What the research found in general, with its limitations: Reportedly, almost half of the unique spike-specific TCRs recognized epitopes lying outside the regions that are mutated in the B.1.351 and B.1.1.7 variants. Conclusions about previously exposed vaccinees were limited because only a handful of AZD1222 recipients were SARS-CoV-2 seropositive at baseline. Most participants were white British and females outnumbered males, and the authors suggested that clonal diversity may have been underestimated. The vaccine-associated CD4 TCRs covered the entire spike protein, and the dominant responses fell in regions 160-218 and 743-854. A significant rise in spike-specific TCR breadth and depth was observed after two AZD1222 doses relative to day 0 and relative to MenACWY recipients. The 56-69-year group was small, and its depth increase did not reach significance, likely because of low power. Because no day 14 peak-response samples were available, the repertoires could be characterized only after the peak T cell response.

This clone has just one count. The antigen it binds to is not known. Base qualities are missing; no much larger clone stands one base away. In the paper's terms, the time point label means: about 28 days (+/-7) after the second vaccine dose. Because spike-specific TCR depth and breadth did not differ between the two schedules, AZD1222 recipients who got a second dose at roughly 4 weeks were pooled with those who got a second dose at roughly 12 weeks. Samples from vaccinated people were obtained from the UK trials COV001 and COV002, which included a single-blind randomized controlled phase 2/3 trial of AZD1222 (ChAdOx1 nCoV-19) in healthy adults. Trial participant PBMC samples were collected at day 0 and day 28 after the second dose for TCRbeta chain sequencing. Including cysteine and phenylalanine, the CDR3 has 15 amino acids. Just CDR3 DNA is preserved here, 45 bases in frame from base 1. From the germline V gene, CDR1 is MNHEY and CDR2 is SVGAGI. Trimming accounts for 6 bases at V and 3 bases at J, while the number of junction bases matched to no gene is 11.

The CDR3 regions of human TCRbeta chains were analyzed by immunosequencing. For the original study's pipeline: TCRs in the repertoires were matched against a reference library of SARS-CoV-2-specific TCRs that had been generated with the MIRA antigen-specificity platform. Breadth meant the fraction of unique TCRs that were SARS-CoV-2-associated, whereas depth meant the fraction of total T cells that were SARS-CoV-2-associated. Using the MIRA data, each spike-specific TCR was assigned both to the spike region to which the TCR was reactive and to a CD4 or CD8 class. Log10-transformed breadth and depth values were compared by one-way ANOVA with Sidak's multiple comparisons tests. TCRdb carries this immuneACCESS record with in-frame sequences only. Its versions omit some clonotypes, under half of them owing to an unresolved V gene in the studies checked, with the rest unexplained. That table gives V, J and clone size, and the DNA gave D and trimming. The sample table lists some 150,000 clones, roughly 88% of them with a count of one. The ten largest clones capture around 4.5% of the sample.

The receptor's source is an adult who received the AZD1222 COVID-19 vaccine. The chain employs TRBV6-5 and TRBJ2-7; TRBD1 fits 7 bases in the junction. The starting material was peripheral blood, obtained 28 days after the second AZD1222 dose. CDR3 reads: CASRLIRDRIYEQYF. The nucleotide sequence reads as follows: TGTGCCAGCAGACTCATTAGGGACAGAATCTACGAGCAGTACTTC.